The 28 T cell receptor beta chains below come from one sample, sequenced in a study of cytomegalovirus exposure and HLA in healthy donors. Researchers ran the PCR with 60 Vbeta and 13 Jbeta primers. Data came from immunoSEQ multiplex PCR; TCRdb stores just in-frame clones and leaves some out. The repertoire holds 210,000 or so clones, with under 90% as singletons. Material: PBMCs. The receptors derive from a human donor in good health.

The sample holds one count of this clone. The rearrangement links TRBV7-9 to TRBJ2-1, with 8 bases lining up with TRBD2. The V segment lost 5 bases and the J segment 5 bases; nucleotides outside the gene matches: 17. The CDR3 has 18 amino acids. The germline V gene has CDR1 SEHNR and CDR2 FQNEAQ (reference sequence). The CDR3 nucleotides read TGTGCCAGCAGCCTGACTCATGCGGGAGGAAGGGAGAACAATGAGCAGTTCTTC. Its protein is CASSLTHAGGRENNEQFF.

V and J are TRBV28 and TRBJ2-1, with D perhaps TRBD1 (9 bases). Germline CDR1 is MDHEN and CDR2 is SYDVKM. The V end lost 4 bases, the J end lost 9 bases, and 43 bases lay between the germline ends. The CDR3 runs to 23 residues. CDR3 amino acids: CASSSALARDRAEESGRACEQFF. DNA of the CDR3: TGTGCCAGCAGTTCCGCACTCGCCCGGGACAGGGCCGAGGAATCCGGGAGGGCCTGTGAGCAGTTCTTC.

CDR3 amino acids: CASSTRGYEQYF. The CDR3 DNA is TGTGCCAGCAGCACCAGGGGCTACGAGCAGTACTTC. The chain has TRBV2 and TRBJ2-7, with D possibly TRBD1 on 6 matching bases. The CDR3 length is 12 residues. With 6 bases removed from V and 3 bases from J, the gap between germline ends came to 9 bases. From germline, CDR1 is SNHLY and CDR2 FYNNEI.

V usage is TRBV19 and J usage is TRBJ1-1; D remains unclear. The CDR3 runs to 15 residues. Germline V gene sequence: CDR1 LNHDA, CDR2 SQIVND (reference sequence). Between the trimmed V and J ends, which lost 5 bases and 6 bases, there was a span of 19 bases. The chain's CDR3 is CASSRTGSLIAEAFF. The CDR3 DNA follows: TGTGCCAGTAGTCGAACTGGGAGTTTAATCGCTGAAGCTTTCTTT.

The chain joins TRBV18 to TRBJ1-5, with D possibly matching TRBD1 (5 bases). Per germline, CDR1 KGHSH and CDR2 LQKENI. The ends were cut back, 2 bases at V and 0 bases at J, with 8 bases in the middle. This CDR3 comprises 15 residues. The CDR3 reads CASSPRQTSNQPQHF. CDR3 DNA: TGTGCCAGCTCACCAAGACAGACTAGCAATCAGCCCCAGCATTTT. Full variable domain (outside the CDR3, taken from reference TRBV18 and TRBJ1-5): NAGVMQNPRHLVRRRGQEARLRCSPMKGHSHVYWYRQLPEEGLKFMVYLQKENIIDESGMPKERFSAEFPKEGPSILRIQQVVRGDSAAYFCASSPRQTSNQPQHFGDGTRLSIL.

The chain uses TRBV7-9 and TRBJ1-2, with D uncertain. The CDR3 runs to 12 residues. Germline V gene sequence: CDR1 SEHNR, CDR2 FQNEAQ (reference sequence). The V end lost 5 bases, the J end lost 8 bases, and 12 bases lay between the germline ends. CDR3 sequence (DNA): TGTGCCAGCAGCGCACTTCCGGGAGGCTACACCTTC. Translating gives CASSALPGGYTF.

V and J are TRBV5-1 and TRBJ2-5; possibly TRBD2 for D (6 bases). The CDR3 contains 15 residues. With 7 bases removed from V and 4 bases from J, the gap between germline ends came to 20 bases. From germline, CDR1 is SGHRS and CDR2 YFSETQ. This CDR3 reads CASCDGLADVETQYF. The CDR3 nucleotides are TGCGCCAGCTGCGATGGTTTAGCGGACGTAGAGACCCAGTACTTC.

V gene TRBV7-8 combines with J gene TRBJ1-4; no reliable D call. The CDR3 extends over 15 amino acids. From germline, CDR1 is SGHVS and CDR2 FQNEAQ. V lost 1 base, J lost 3 bases, and 9 bases lay in between. The CDR3 spells CASSLGAGPNEKLFF. As DNA, the CDR3 is TGTGCCAGCAGCTTAGGGGCAGGTCCTAATGAAAAACTGTTTTTT. Looking up the rest from reference TRBV7-8 and TRBJ1-4 gives the full variable domain: GAGVSQSPRYKVAKRGQDVALRCDPISGHVSLFWYQQALGQGPEFLTYFQNEAQLDKSGLPSDRFFAERPEGSVSTLKIQRTQQEDSAVYLCASSLGAGPNEKLFFGSGTQLSVL.

V usage is TRBV10-3 and J usage is TRBJ2-2, with 11 bases matching TRBD2. The germline gives CDR1 ENHRY, CDR2 SYGVKD. V trimming: 9 bases; J trimming: 3 bases; junction bases outside the gene matches: 9. This CDR3 has 16 amino acids. CDR3 DNA: TGTGCCATACGGTTCGGGACTAGCGGTTACACCGGGGAGCTGTTTTTT. Its protein is CAIRFGTSGYTGELFF.

The chain combines TRBV6-6 with TRBJ1-2, with D perhaps TRBD1 (6 bases). Germline V lookup: CDR1 MNHNY, CDR2 SVGAGI (reference sequence). Trimming pared 5 bases from V and 8 bases from J, leaving 18 bases between. This CDR3 is 14 amino acids long. The chain's CDR3 is CASSGRTATEGYTF. The CDR3 bases are TGTGCCAGCAGTGGACGGACAGCGACCGAGGGCTACACCTTC.

This rearrangement joins TRBV25-1 to TRBJ1-5; TRBD1 might be the D (6 bases). The CDR3 length is 15 residues. With 5 bases removed from V and 7 bases from J, the gap between germline ends came to 18 bases. CDR1 is MGHDK and CDR2 is SYGVNS in the germline V gene. CDR3 protein: CASSSTGTFPQPQHF. CDR3 DNA: TGTGCCAGCAGTTCAACTGGGACATTCCCCCAGCCCCAGCATTTT.

V and J are TRBV7-2 and TRBJ1-5; 7 nucleotides line up with TRBD1. V shed 1 base, J shed 2 bases, and the junction held 5 bases outside the gene matches. CDR1 and CDR2 (germline): SGHTA, FQGNSA. The CDR3 is made up of 16 amino acids. The CDR3 here is CASSLVGQGGNQPQHF. CDR3 DNA sequence: TGTGCCAGCAGCTTAGTGGGTCAGGGGGGCAATCAGCCCCAGCATTTT.

The V gene is TRBV9, the J gene TRBJ1-3; a weak D match, TRBD1 (6 bases). The CDR3 has 21 amino acids. V was cut by 1 base and J by 0 bases, with 26 bases left in between. The germline V gene encodes CDR1 SGDLS and CDR2 YYNGEE. CDR3 loop: CASSVPATGGQDEDSGNTIYF. CDR3 DNA sequence: TGTGCCAGCAGCGTACCCGCTACGGGGGGGCAAGATGAAGACTCTGGAAACACCATATATTTT.

The chain carries TRBV5-1 and TRBJ2-7; TRBD1 matches 7 bases. Per the germline V gene, CDR1 is SGHRS and CDR2 is YFSETQ. CDR3 length: 16 residues. The V and J ends lost 0 bases and 3 bases, in that order; junction bases with no gene match: 9. The DNA of the CDR3 is TGCGCCAGCAGCTTGGTAAACGGGCAGGGGGACTACGAGCAGTACTTC. Amino acids: CASSLVNGQGDYEQYF.

The chain has TRBV5-4 and TRBJ1-1; D is ambiguous. V dropped 4 bases and J dropped 2 bases, with 18 bases sitting between them. Germline CDR1 and CDR2: SGHNT and YYREEE (reference sequence). The CDR3 is 16 amino acids. The CDR3 bases are TGTGCCAGCAGCCGTTTTAGCGTATTGAGTAACACTGAAGCTTTCTTT. Its protein is CASSRFSVLSNTEAFF.

The chain carries TRBV30 and TRBJ1-2; TRBD1 matches 12 bases. From germline, CDR1 is GTSNPN and CDR2 SVGIG (reference sequence). Trimming cost V 7 bases and J 4 bases; bases outside gene matches: 7. The CDR3 runs 14 residues. This chain's CDR3 is CALGQGALVYGYTF. The CDR3 region has the DNA TGTGCCTTGGGACAGGGGGCGTTGGTCTATGGCTACACCTTC.

The table lists this clone with a count of one. The chain employs TRBV7-9 and TRBJ2-5; tentative D call: TRBD2 (6 bases). The germline V gene has CDR1 SEHNR and CDR2 FQNEAQ (reference sequence). The CDR3 consists of 15 residues. Trimming removed 6 bases from V and 1 base from J, with 15 bases in between. The CDR3 coding sequence is TGTGCCAGCAGTGCCCGGGAGACGACCCAAGAGACCCAGTACTTC. This translates into CASSARETTQETQYF.

The sample holds one count of this clone. V is TRBV29-1 and J is TRBJ2-4, with D maybe TRBD2 (5 bases). Trimming removed 7 bases from V and 1 base from J, with 11 bases in between. The germline V gene encodes CDR1 SQVTM and CDR2 ANQGSEA. This CDR3 has 13 residues. The CDR3 protein is CSAELGAKNIQYF. CDR3 nucleotide sequence: TGCAGCGCAGAACTAGGGGCCAAAAACATTCAGTACTTC.

This clone was seen a handful of times. This rearrangement joins TRBV7-9 to TRBJ2-3; D is possibly TRBD2 (5 bases). CDR1 SEHNR and CDR2 FQNEAQ come from the germline V gene (reference sequence). CDR3 size: 16 residues. Between the trimmed V and J ends, which lost 8 bases and 2 bases, there was a span of 20 bases. The CDR3 reads CASLHRRDWATDTQYF. CDR3 in DNA: TGTGCCAGCCTACATCGACGGGATTGGGCCACAGATACGCAGTATTTT.

The chain couples TRBV10-3 to TRBJ2-5; 9 nucleotides match TRBD2. The CDR3 is 15 residues long. V gave up 5 bases and J gave up 4 bases; unmatched junction bases: 8. Per germline, CDR1 ENHRY and CDR2 SYGVKD. CDR3 in DNA: TGTGCCATCAGTTCCCCGGGTAGCGGGAGAGAGACCCAGTACTTC. Its protein is CAISSPGSGRETQYF.

The chain uses TRBV19 and TRBJ1-1; 7 bases are shared with TRBD1. The CDR3 has 14 amino acids. After removal of 6 bases from V and 3 bases from J, the junction contained 7 bases not matched to a gene. Germline CDR1 is LNHDA and CDR2 is SQIVND (reference sequence). CDR3 DNA sequence: TGTGCCAGTAGGGACAGGATCCAGCACACTGAAGCTTTCTTT. It yields the protein CASRDRIQHTEAFF.

CDR3 region: CASSIAAFREVGYNEQFF. The CDR3 coding sequence is TGTGCCAGTAGTATAGCCGCTTTTCGGGAGGTGGGGTACAATGAGCAGTTCTTC. This chain connects TRBV19 to TRBJ2-1, with 7 bases lining up with TRBD2. This CDR3 region has 18 residues. V shed 1 base and J 4 bases; nucleotides not matched to a gene: 13. Germline values: CDR1 LNHDA, CDR2 SQIVND (reference sequence).

V usage is TRBV7-2 and J usage is TRBJ1-4; possibly TRBD1 for D (5 bases). The CDR3 loop spans 14 amino acids. The germline V gene has CDR1 SGHTA and CDR2 FQGNSA. The V end was cut by 4 bases, the J end by 5 bases, with 11 bases between. CDR3 nucleotide sequence: TGTGCCAGCAGCTCAGGGCCCCGAAATGAAAAACTGTTTTTT. Translation: CASSSGPRNEKLFF.

The chain recombines TRBV6-5 with TRBJ1-1; tentative D call: TRBD1 (6 bases). This CDR3 has 14 residues. Per the germline V gene, CDR1 is MNHEY and CDR2 is SVGAGI. With 5 bases removed from V and 1 base from J, the gap between germline ends came to 11 bases. CDR3 protein: CASSADRRNTEAFF. The DNA of the CDR3 is TGTGCCAGCAGTGCTGACAGGAGGAACACTGAAGCTTTCTTT.

CDR3 DNA sequence: TGCGCCAGCAGCTTGGTGTGGCGGGAGCCTTCCTACGAGCAGTACTTC. Encoded protein: CASSLVWREPSYEQYF. V gene TRBV5-1 combines with J gene TRBJ2-5, with 7 bases that match TRBD2. Matching the DNA end better, TRBJ2-7 makes the J call doubtful. CDR1 SGHRS and CDR2 YFSETQ come from the germline V gene. This CDR3 has 16 residues.

This clone occurred once. The V gene is TRBV4-2, the J gene TRBJ2-2, with D unclear. The germline gives CDR1 LGHNA, CDR2 YNFKEQ. The CDR3 totals 17 residues. The germline V and J ends were trimmed by 4 bases and 4 bases, with 19 bases remaining between them. The CDR3 coding sequence is TGTGCCAGCAGCCTCGGTTCGTACCGCGGCGGCACCGGGGAGCTGTTTTTT. Translating gives CASSLGSYRGGTGELFF.

This clone was recorded once. Sequence at one end of the junction differs from germline and may be a read error. V usage is TRBV9 and J usage is TRBJ2-5; the D gene is possibly TRBD2 (5 bases). The CDR3 has 15 residues. Germline V gene sequence: CDR1 SGDLS, CDR2 YYNGEE. CDR3 DNA sequence: TGTGCCAGCAGTGTAGCTGTAGGGAGAGGAGAGACCCAGTACTTC. Translated: CASSVAVGRGETQYF. Combining the CDR3 with reference TRBV9 and TRBJ2-5 gives the whole variable domain DSGVTQTPKHLITATGQRVTLRCSPRSGDLSVYWYQQSLDQGLQFLIQYYNGEERAKGNILERFSAQQFPDLHSELNLSSLELGDSALYFCASSVAVGRGETQYFGPGTRLLVL.

The chain joins TRBV6-1 to TRBJ1-2; 8 bases align to TRBD1. The germline gives CDR1 MNHNS, CDR2 SASEGT. Germline trimming cut 3 bases from V and 2 bases from J; bases unmatched to any gene: 2. The CDR3 has 14 amino acids. In DNA, the CDR3 is TGTGCCAGCAGTGATACAGGGGGAAACTATGGCTACACCTTC. Translated: CASSDTGGNYGYTF.